This TCR beta chain was found in a study of shared clonotypes between healthy human individuals. Study-wide context: A couple of female and three male donors aged 18 to 49 were enrolled.

On this clone itself: Its target is not known.

Study-wide results and limits: The low donor count limited represented genetic and exposure-history diversity. Incompleteness in sorted-subset sequencing, despite large depth, was shown by rarefaction.

The naive CD8 fraction comprised CD45RO-negative cells positively selected for CCR7 and excluded terminally differentiated effector memory CD45RA+ cells. Using immunoSEQ multiplex PCR, the repertoire was profiled, and TCRdb retains in-frame clones only, with some absent. The sample has approximately 2,000,000 clones; about 93% are singletons. J gave up 0 bases and V 2 bases, and 6 bases lay outside the gene matches. Germline lookup yields CDR1 MNHEY and CDR2 SMNVEV (reference sequence). The CDR3 has 17 amino acids. The material sequenced was naive CD8+ T cells from PBMCs. This chain joins TRBV27 and TRBJ2-1, with 8 bases matching TRBD2. The receptor's source is a man in his late teens or twenties in good health. Some clones in this sample may be carry-over from other donors' samples. In nucleotides, the CDR3 is TGTGCCAGCAGTTTACGGGGGGGTCTGAGCTCCTACAATGAGCAGTTCTTC. Its translation: CASSLRGGLSSYNEQFF.